Each of the 25 T cell receptor beta chains below was sequenced from the same sample in a study of blood T cells in healthy people across ages. It was with a sample-barcoded 5' primer and a J-beta primer mix that a second PCR of roughly 7 to 11 cycles was run. TCRdb analysed the 5' RACE reads with MiXCR anew, one entry per CDR3 protein. The sample shows 650,000 to 800,000 distinct CDR3 sequences, roughly half of them seen only once. The sample taken for sequencing was blood. All receptors derive from a woman older than 75 in good health.

About this clonotype itself: Relative to the germline gene, one junction end is altered; a read error may explain this. V is TRBV2 and J is TRBJ2-5; 7 nucleotides line up with TRBD1. This CDR3 has 16 residues. In germline, CDR1 is SNHLY, CDR2 FYNNEI. The CDR3 loop is CASSLGAGGKQETRYF. Written as DNA, the CDR3 is TGTGCCAGCAGCCTAGGGGCAGGGGGAAAACAAGAGACCCGGTACTTC.

CDR3 DNA: TGCGCCAGCAGCCAATCCCCTACAGGTGAGGGGGAAACCTACGAGCAGTACTTC. Encoded protein: CASSQSPTGEGETYEQYF. V and J are TRBV4-3 and TRBJ2-5, with D possibly TRBD1 on 6 matching bases. The DNA end favors TRBJ2-7, so the J call may be wrong. The CDR3 length is 18 residues. Germline V gene lookup returns CDR1 LGHNA and CDR2 YSLEER.

In nucleotides, the CDR3 is TGCAGTGCCGTGGGAGGCGGGCAGGGCGTTATCCAGTACTTC. Its protein is CSAVGGGQGVIQYF. The chain combines TRBV20-1 with TRBJ2-7; a possible D gene is TRBD2 (6 bases). The germline V gene has CDR1 DFQATT and CDR2 SNEGSKA (reference sequence). This CDR3 comprises 14 residues. Trimming shortened V by 6 bases and J by 10 bases, and 25 bases separated the two germline ends.

Only a few counts were recorded for this clonotype. The V gene is TRBV5-1, the J gene TRBJ2-3; 8 bases match TRBD2. The ends lost 4 bases at V and 2 bases at J; junction bases unmatched: 6. Germline V CDR1 and CDR2: SGHRS, YFSETQ. The CDR3 totals 15 residues. For the CDR3, the DNA is TGCGCCAGCAGCACAGGACTAGCTCCCACAGATACGCAGTATTTT. Its protein product is CASSTGLAPTDTQYF. Full variable domain (missing parts from reference TRBV5-1 and TRBJ2-3): KAGVTQTPRYLIKTRGQQVTLSCSPISGHRSVSWYQQTPGQGLQFLFEYFSETQRNKGNFPGRFSGRQFSNSRSEMNVSTLELGDSALYLCASSTGLAPTDTQYFGPGTRLTVL.

This clonotype has a handful of counts. V gene TRBV4-1 combines with J gene TRBJ1-5; D uncertain. Deletions cut 1 base from V and 3 bases from J, with 19 bases between. The germline CDR1 and CDR2 sequences are MGHRA and YSYEKL. This CDR3 has 18 residues. CDR3 loop: CASSQGPLRTPNNQPQHF. The CDR3 DNA is TGCGCCAGCAGCCAAGGACCACTTCGGACCCCCAACAATCAGCCCCAGCATTTT.

This clonotype was picked up many times. V is TRBV10-2 and J is TRBJ2-7; TRBD1 is a possible D gene (8 bases). The length of the CDR3 is 15 residues. Trimming removed 4 bases from V and 5 bases from J, with 18 bases in between. The germline CDR1 and CDR2 sequences are WSHSY and SAAADI. CDR3 region: CASSGTGTTTDEQYF. In DNA form, the CDR3 reads TGCGCCAGCAGTGGGACAGGGACTACCACCGACGAGCAGTACTTC.

The V gene is TRBV27, the J gene TRBJ2-7; D is undetermined. CDR1 and CDR2 (germline): MNHEY, SMNVEV (reference sequence). V was pared by 5 bases and J by 5 bases, with 10 bases between. CDR3 size: 12 residues. CDR3 in DNA: TGTGCCAGCAGTAGCTGGAACGACGAGCAGTACTTC. Translation: CASSSWNDEQYF.

This clonotype was counted ten times or more. The chain has TRBV18 and TRBJ1-4; D gene uncertain. V gave up 0 bases and J gave up 7 bases, with 12 bases separating them. This CDR3 is built from 15 residues. Germline V CDR1 and CDR2: KGHSH, LQKENI. DNA of the CDR3: TGTGCCAGCTCACCACCGGCTGGGTCGGGTGAAAAACTGTTTTTT. Residues: CASSPPAGSGEKLFF.

The chain has TRBV27 and TRBJ2-7; 9 positions match TRBD1. V gave up 4 bases and J gave up 5 bases; unmatched junction bases: 9. Germline V CDR1 and CDR2: MNHEY, SMNVEV (reference sequence). The CDR3 runs 15 residues. CDR3 bases: TGTGCCAGCAGTTCGATCCGGGACAGGGACCACGAGCAGTACTTC. Translating gives CASSSIRDRDHEQYF.

This clonotype was detected ten times or more. The chain has TRBV12-3 or TRBV12-4 and TRBJ2-2, with 9 bases fitting TRBD2. This CDR3 has 14 residues. V gave up 3 bases and J gave up 7 bases; unmatched junction bases: 3. The chain's CDR3 is CASSLVAGVGELFF. The CDR3 DNA reads TGTGCCAGCAGTTTGGTAGCGGGAGTCGGGGAGCTGTTTTTT.

This clonotype was seen many times. The chain is built from TRBV11-3 and TRBJ2-1, with no clear D. Germline CDR1 is SGHNT and CDR2 is YENEEA. The CDR3 runs 13 residues. V was cut by 1 base and J by 10 bases, with 11 bases left in between. CDR3 in DNA: TGTGCCAGCAGCTTAGCCCGGAAGGGCGAGCAGTTCTTC. Its translation: CASSLARKGEQFF.

The V call is TRBV28, the J call TRBJ2-4; 10 bases fit TRBD1. V shed 5 bases and J 4 bases; nucleotides not matched to a gene: 5. This CDR3 has 15 residues. Germline CDR1 and CDR2: MDHEN and SYDVKM. The CDR3: CASSPQGQGKNIQYF. The CDR3 region has the DNA TGTGCCAGCAGTCCCCAGGGACAGGGGAAAAACATTCAGTACTTC.

V gene TRBV12-3 or TRBV12-4 combines with J gene TRBJ2-5; 7 positions match TRBD1. V was pared by 6 bases and J by 2 bases, with 6 bases of the junction left unmatched. This CDR3 contains 14 residues. The CDR3 is CASRADRQQETQYF. The CDR3 DNA reads as TGTGCCAGCAGGGCGGACAGGCAGCAAGAGACCCAGTACTTC.

The sample holds a few counts of this clonotype. A read error may produce the germline difference seen at one junction end. V usage is TRBV6-2 or TRBV6-3 and J usage is TRBJ2-7; 8 bases map to TRBD1. CDR3 length equals 13 residues. The V gene's germline CDR1 is MNHEY and CDR2 SVGEGT. CDR3 in amino acids: CASGQGHAYEQYF. The CDR3 DNA sequence: TGCGCCAGCGGACAGGGACATGCCTACGAGCAGTACTTC.

Many counts were recorded for this clonotype. The gene calls are TRBV18 and TRBJ2-1; the D gene could be TRBD1 or TRBD2 (6 bases each). Germline CDR1 and CDR2: KGHSH and LQKENI. The CDR3 consists of 13 residues. Trimming took 8 bases from V and 10 from J, leaving 18 bases between them. The CDR3 coding sequence is TGTGCCAGCAAACTAGGGGGGCCATGGGAGCAGTTCTTC. Translating gives CASKLGGPWEQFF.

The chain links TRBV12-3 or TRBV12-4 to TRBJ1-5; unclear D gene. V gave up 2 bases and J gave up 0 bases, with 14 bases separating them. This CDR3 spans 17 amino acids. CDR3 in amino acids: CASSLSRGPHSNQPQHF. The DNA for the CDR3 is TGTGCCAGCAGTTTATCCCGCGGACCACATAGCAATCAGCCCCAGCATTTT.

This rearrangement joins TRBV20-1 to TRBJ2-4; tentatively, D is TRBD1 (5 bases). CDR3 size: 18 residues. CDR1 and CDR2 from the germline V gene are DFQATT and SNEGSKA (reference sequence). V lost 5 bases and J 2 bases, leaving 25 bases between the germline ends. This CDR3 is CSAQLITYQPGTKNIQYF. In nucleotides, the CDR3 is TGCAGTGCTCAGCTGATAACATACCAACCAGGGACCAAAAACATTCAGTACTTC.

V gene TRBV7-9 combines with J gene TRBJ2-1; 9 bases map to TRBD2. CDR3 length equals 13 residues. Germline assignment: CDR1 SEHNR and CDR2 FQNEAQ (reference sequence). DNA for the CDR3: TGTGGGTGCGGGACTAGCAGCTACAATGAGCAGTTCTTC. It translates to CGCGTSSYNEQFF. The whole variable domain, remainder taken from reference TRBV7-9 and TRBJ2-1, is DTGVSQNPRHKITKRGQNVTFRCDPISEHNRLYWYRQTLGQGPEFLTYFQNEAQLEKSRLLSDRFSAERPKGSFSTLEIQRTEQGDSAMYLCGCGTSSYNEQFFGPGTRLTVL.

Here the CDR3 reads CSVAVDMGNQPQHF. The CDR3 bases are TGCAGCGTTGCGGTCGACATGGGCAATCAGCCCCAGCATTTT. V usage is TRBV29-1 and J usage is TRBJ1-5; no firm D call. Trimming stripped 4 bases from V and 2 bases from J, with 12 bases between. Germline values: CDR1 SQVTM, CDR2 ANQGSEA. CDR3 size: 14 residues.

This clonotype was detected once. V usage is TRBV7-8 and J usage is TRBJ2-7, with 11 bases lining up with TRBD1. The CDR3 spans 16 residues. Per germline, CDR1 SGHVS and CDR2 FQNEAQ. V lost 6 bases, J lost 4 bases, and 11 bases stayed unmatched. The CDR3 reads CASSVHRDRGDYEQYF. CDR3 sequence (DNA): TGTGCCAGCAGTGTCCACCGGGACAGGGGGGATTACGAGCAGTACTTC.

This clonotype came up a few times. The chain has TRBV7-9 and TRBJ1-5; unclear D gene. Per the germline V gene, CDR1 is SEHNR and CDR2 is FQNEAQ (reference sequence). V was shortened by 6 bases and J by 3 bases, with 9 bases between the two germline ends. The CDR3 is 13 amino acids. For the CDR3, the DNA is TGTGCCAGCAGGAATAGTCCCAATCAGCCCCAGCATTTT. Translated, it gives CASRNSPNQPQHF.

This clonotype was counted many times. The chain couples TRBV28 to TRBJ2-1; no definite D call. Per germline, CDR1 MDHEN and CDR2 SYDVKM. There are 18 residues in the CDR3. Deletions cut 5 bases from V and 5 bases from J, with 25 bases between. CDR3 DNA sequence: TGTGCCAGCAGTCTCCCCACCCTCGGTTGGAGTCAAGACAATGAGCAGTTCTTC. Encoded protein: CASSLPTLGWSQDNEQFF. The variable domain in full, completed from reference TRBV28 and TRBJ2-1, reads DVKVTQSSRYLVKRTGEKVFLECVQDMDHENMFWYRQDPGLGLRLIYFSYDVKMKEKGDIPEGYSVSREKKERFSLILESASTNQTSMYLCASSLPTLGWSQDNEQFFGPGTRLTVL.

This clonotype has at least ten counts. The V and J genes are TRBV20-1 and TRBJ1-4, with 11 bases fitting TRBD1. CDR3 length equals 13 residues. V was clipped by 6 bases and J by 10 bases; unmatched bases: 7. Germline assignment: CDR1 DFQATT and CDR2 SNEGSKA (reference sequence). CDR3 coding DNA: TGCAGTGCCGGGGGGACAGGGGGTGGAAAACTGTTTTTT. It encodes CSAGGTGGGKLFF.

The CDR3: CASSATGRGYTF. CDR3 DNA: TGTGCCAGCAGCGCCACAGGGAGGGGCTACACCTTC. V is TRBV9 and J is TRBJ1-2; TRBD1 is a possible D gene (6 bases). Germline V CDR1 and CDR2: SGDLS, YYNGEE. The CDR3 has 12 amino acids. V lost 3 bases, J lost 8 bases, and 11 bases lay in between. Based on the CDR3 plus reference TRBV9 and TRBJ1-2, the full variable domain is DSGVTQTPKHLITATGQRVTLRCSPRSGDLSVYWYQQSLDQGLQFLIQYYNGEERAKGNILERFSAQQFPDLHSELNLSSLELGDSALYFCASSATGRGYTFGSGTRLTVV.

As regards this clonotype: With a much larger clone just one base away, this may be a read error. The V call is TRBV10-3, the J call TRBJ1-5; D is perhaps TRBD1 (5 bases). This CDR3 comprises 13 residues. Germline V gene data show CDR1 as ENHRY and CDR2 as SYGVKD. The CDR3 DNA is TGTGCCATCAGTGGAGGAGGGGTGCAGCCCCGGCATTTT. It yields the protein CAISGGGVQPRHF.